The clone carrying this T cell receptor (beta chain) counts as medium-sized. Patients had received no treatment of any kind before thyroid surgery. The source of the sample is a study of metastatic and nonmetastatic thyroid tumors. TCRdb redid the clone calls on the PCR reads using MiXCR. This sample carries 9,000 to 15,000 clones, around a third of them seen once, and the ten largest clones take about an eighth. The CDR3 consists of 15 residues. Germline-derived CDR1 and CDR2 are SGHTA and FQGNSA. Deletions cut 1 base from V and 4 bases from J, with 14 bases between. Material for sequencing was tumor tissue. This clonotype originated in a female donor with papillary thyroid cancer or a benign thyroid nodule (not recorded which). Some clones in this sample may be carry-over from other donors' samples. The chain carries TRBV7-2 and TRBJ2-7; D gene uncertain. Here the CDR3 reads CASSLDGQSLYEQYF. As DNA, the CDR3 is TGTGCCAGCAGCTTAGACGGTCAGTCGTTATACGAGCAGTACTTC.